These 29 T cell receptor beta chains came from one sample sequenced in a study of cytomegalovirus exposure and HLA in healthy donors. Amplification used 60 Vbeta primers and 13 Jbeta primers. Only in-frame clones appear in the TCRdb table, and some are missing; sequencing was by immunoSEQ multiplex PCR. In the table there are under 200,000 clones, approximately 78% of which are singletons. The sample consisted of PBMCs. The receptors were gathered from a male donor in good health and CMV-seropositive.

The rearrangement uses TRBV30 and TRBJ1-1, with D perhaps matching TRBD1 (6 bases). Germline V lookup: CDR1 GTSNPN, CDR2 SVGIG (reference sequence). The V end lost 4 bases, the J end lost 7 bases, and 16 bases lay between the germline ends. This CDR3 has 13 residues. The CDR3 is CAWTLDRRGEAFF. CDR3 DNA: TGTGCCTGGACTTTGGACAGACGGGGTGAAGCTTTCTTT.

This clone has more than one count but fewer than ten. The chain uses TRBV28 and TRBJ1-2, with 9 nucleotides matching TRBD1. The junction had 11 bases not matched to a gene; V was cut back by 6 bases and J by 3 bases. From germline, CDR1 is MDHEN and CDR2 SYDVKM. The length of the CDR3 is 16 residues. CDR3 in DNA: TGTGCCAGCAGCAGTACAGGGGGCAGACGGTACTATGGCTACACCTTC. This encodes CASSSTGGRRYYGYTF.

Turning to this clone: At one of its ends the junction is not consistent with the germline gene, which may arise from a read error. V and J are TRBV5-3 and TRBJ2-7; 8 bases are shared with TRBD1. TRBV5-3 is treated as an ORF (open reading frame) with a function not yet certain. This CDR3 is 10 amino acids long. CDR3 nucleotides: TGTGCCAGAAGCAACCGGGACAGGCTCTTC. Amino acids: CARSNRDRLF.

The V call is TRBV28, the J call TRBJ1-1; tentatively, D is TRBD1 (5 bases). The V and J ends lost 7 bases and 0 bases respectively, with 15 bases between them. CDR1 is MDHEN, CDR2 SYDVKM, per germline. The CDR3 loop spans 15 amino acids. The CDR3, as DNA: TGTGCCAGCATGATTGCAAGGGGTATGAACACTGAAGCTTTCTTT. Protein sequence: CASMIARGMNTEAFF.

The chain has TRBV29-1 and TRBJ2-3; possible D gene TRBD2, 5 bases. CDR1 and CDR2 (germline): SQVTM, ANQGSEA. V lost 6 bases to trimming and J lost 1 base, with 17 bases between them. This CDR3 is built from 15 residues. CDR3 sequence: CSVSGEPWGTDTQYF. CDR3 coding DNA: TGCAGCGTCTCCGGGGAGCCCTGGGGCACAGATACGCAGTATTTT.

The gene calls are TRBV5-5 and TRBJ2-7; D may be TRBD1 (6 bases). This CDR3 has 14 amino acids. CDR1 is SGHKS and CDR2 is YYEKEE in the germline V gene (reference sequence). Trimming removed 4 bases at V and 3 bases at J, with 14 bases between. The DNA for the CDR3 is TGTGCCAGCAGCAGAGAAGGGGGATACTACGAGCAGTACTTC. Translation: CASSREGGYYEQYF.

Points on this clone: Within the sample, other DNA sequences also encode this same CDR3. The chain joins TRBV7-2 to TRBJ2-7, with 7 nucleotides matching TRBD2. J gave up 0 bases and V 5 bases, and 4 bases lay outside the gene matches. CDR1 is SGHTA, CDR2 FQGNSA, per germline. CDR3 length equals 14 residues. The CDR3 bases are TGTGCCAGCAGCCTGAGGGACTACTCCTACGAGCAGTACTTC. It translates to CASSLRDYSYEQYF. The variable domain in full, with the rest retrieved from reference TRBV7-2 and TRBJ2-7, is GAGVSQSPSNKVTEKGKDVELRCDPISGHTALYWYRQSLGQGLEFLIYFQGNSAPDKSGLPSDRFSAERTGGSVSTLTIQRTQQEDSAVYLCASSLRDYSYEQYFGPGTRLTVT.

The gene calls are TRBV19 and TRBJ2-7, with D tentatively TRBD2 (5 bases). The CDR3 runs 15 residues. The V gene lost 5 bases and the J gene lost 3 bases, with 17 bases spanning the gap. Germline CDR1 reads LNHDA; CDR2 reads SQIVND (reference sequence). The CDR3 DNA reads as TGTGCCAGTAGTTCGGACTCCCTGGGGAACTACGAGCAGTACTTC. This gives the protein CASSSDSLGNYEQYF.

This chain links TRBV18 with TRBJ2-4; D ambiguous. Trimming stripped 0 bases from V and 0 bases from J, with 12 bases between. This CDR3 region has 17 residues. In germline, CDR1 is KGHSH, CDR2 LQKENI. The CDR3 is CASSPPMGPLAKNIQYF. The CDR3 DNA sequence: TGTGCCAGCTCACCACCGATGGGCCCTCTAGCCAAAAACATTCAGTACTTC.

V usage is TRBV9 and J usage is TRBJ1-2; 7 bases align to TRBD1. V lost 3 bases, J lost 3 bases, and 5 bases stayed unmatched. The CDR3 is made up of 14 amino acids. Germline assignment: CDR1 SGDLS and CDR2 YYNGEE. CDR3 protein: CASSGRQGYYGYTF. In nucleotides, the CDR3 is TGTGCCAGCAGCGGCCGACAGGGCTACTATGGCTACACCTTC.

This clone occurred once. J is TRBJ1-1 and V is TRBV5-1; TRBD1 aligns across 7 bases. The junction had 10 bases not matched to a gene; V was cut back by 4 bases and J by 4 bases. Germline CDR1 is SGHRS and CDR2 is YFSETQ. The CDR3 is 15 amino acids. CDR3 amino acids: CASSREGASFTEAFF. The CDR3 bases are TGCGCCAGCAGCAGAGAGGGGGCAAGTTTCACTGAAGCTTTCTTT.

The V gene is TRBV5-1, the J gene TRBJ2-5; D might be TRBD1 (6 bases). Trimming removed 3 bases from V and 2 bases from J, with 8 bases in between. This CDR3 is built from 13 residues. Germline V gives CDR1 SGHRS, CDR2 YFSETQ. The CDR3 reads CASSSTGQETQYF. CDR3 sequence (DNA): TGCGCCAGCAGCTCGACAGGACAAGAGACCCAGTACTTC.

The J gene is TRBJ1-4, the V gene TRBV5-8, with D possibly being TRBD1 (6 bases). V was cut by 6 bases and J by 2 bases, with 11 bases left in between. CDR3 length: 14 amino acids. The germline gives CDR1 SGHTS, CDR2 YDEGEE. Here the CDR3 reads CASTTGFTNEKLFF. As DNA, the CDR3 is TGTGCCAGCACAACAGGGTTCACTAATGAAAAACTGTTTTTT. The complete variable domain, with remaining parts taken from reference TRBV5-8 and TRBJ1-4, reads EAGVTQSPTHLIKTRGQQATLRCSPISGHTSVYWYQQALGLGLQFLLWYDEGEERNRGNFPPRFSGRQFPNYSSELNVNALELEDSALYLCASTTGFTNEKLFFGSGTQLSVL.

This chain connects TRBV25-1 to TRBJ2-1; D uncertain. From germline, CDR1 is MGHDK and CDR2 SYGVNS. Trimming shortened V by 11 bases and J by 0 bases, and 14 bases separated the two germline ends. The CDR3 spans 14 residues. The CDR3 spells CACPLWSSYNEQFF. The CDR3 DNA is TGTGCCTGTCCGCTTTGGAGCTCCTACAATGAGCAGTTCTTC.

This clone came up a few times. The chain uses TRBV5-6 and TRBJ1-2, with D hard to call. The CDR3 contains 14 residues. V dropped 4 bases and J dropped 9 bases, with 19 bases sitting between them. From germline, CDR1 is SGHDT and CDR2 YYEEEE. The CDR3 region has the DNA TGTGCCAGCAGCCTAACCGGGAGGATAGAGAGCTACACCTTC. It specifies CASSLTGRIESYTF. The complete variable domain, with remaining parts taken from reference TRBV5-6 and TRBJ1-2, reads DAGVTQSPTHLIKTRGQQVTLRCSPKSGHDTVSWYQQALGQGPQFIFQYYEEEERQRGNFPDRFSGHQFPNYSSELNVNALLLGDSALYLCASSLTGRIESYTFGSGTRLTVV.

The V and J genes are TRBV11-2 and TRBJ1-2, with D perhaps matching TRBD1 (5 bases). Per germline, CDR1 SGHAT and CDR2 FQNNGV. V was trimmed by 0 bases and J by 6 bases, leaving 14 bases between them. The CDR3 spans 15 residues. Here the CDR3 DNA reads TGTGCCAGCAGCTTAGATCGGGGGTCTGTGGATGGCTACACCTTC. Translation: CASSLDRGSVDGYTF.

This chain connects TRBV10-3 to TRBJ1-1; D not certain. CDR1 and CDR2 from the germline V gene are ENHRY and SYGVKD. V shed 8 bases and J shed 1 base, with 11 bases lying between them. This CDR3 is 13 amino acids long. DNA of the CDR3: TGTGCCATCTCGGTCCTCTCGAACACTGAAGCTTTCTTT. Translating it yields CAISVLSNTEAFF.

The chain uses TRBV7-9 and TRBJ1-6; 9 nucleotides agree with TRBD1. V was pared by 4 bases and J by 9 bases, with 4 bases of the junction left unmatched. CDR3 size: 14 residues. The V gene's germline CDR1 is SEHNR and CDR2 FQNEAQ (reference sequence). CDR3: CASSSGQGGSPLHF. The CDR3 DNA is TGTGCCAGCAGCTCGGGACAGGGAGGTTCACCCCTCCACTTT.

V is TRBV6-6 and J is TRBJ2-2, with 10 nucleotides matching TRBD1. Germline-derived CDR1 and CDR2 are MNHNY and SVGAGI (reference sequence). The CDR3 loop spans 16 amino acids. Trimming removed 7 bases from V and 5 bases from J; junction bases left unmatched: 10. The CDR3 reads CASKKGDRGYTGELFF. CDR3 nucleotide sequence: TGTGCCAGCAAAAAGGGGGACAGGGGTTATACCGGGGAGCTGTTTTTT.

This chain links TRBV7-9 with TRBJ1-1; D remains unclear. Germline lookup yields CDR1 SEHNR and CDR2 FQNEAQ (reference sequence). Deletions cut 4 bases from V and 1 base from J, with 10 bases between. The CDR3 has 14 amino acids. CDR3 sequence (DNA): TGTGCCAGCAGCTCCTCCGGAGGGAACACTGAAGCTTTCTTT. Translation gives CASSSSGGNTEAFF.

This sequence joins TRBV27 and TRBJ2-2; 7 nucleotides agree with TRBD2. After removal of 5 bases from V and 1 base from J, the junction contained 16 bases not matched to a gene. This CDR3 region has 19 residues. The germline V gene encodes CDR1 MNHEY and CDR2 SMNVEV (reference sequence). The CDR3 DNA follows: TGTGCCAGCAGTCCACTTGGTTTAAGCGGGACTTGGAACACCGGGGAGCTGTTTTTT. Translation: CASSPLGLSGTWNTGELFF.

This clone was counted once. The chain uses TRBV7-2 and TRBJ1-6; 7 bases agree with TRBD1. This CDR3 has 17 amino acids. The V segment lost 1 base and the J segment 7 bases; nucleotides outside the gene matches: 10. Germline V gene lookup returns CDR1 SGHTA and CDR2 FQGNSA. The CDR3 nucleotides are TGTGCCAGCAGCTTAGGGGTCAGACAGGGTTGGAATTCACCCCTCCACTTT. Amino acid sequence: CASSLGVRQGWNSPLHF.

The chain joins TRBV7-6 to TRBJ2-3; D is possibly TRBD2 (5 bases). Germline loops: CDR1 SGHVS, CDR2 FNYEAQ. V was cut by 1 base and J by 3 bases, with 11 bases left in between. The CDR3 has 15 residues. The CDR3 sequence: CASSLGGLGTDTQYF. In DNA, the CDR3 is TGTGCCAGCAGCTTAGGAGGACTGGGGACAGATACGCAGTATTTT. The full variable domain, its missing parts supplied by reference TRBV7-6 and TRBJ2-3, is GAGVSQSPRYKVTKRGQDVALRCDPISGHVSLYWYRQALGQGPEFLTYFNYEAQQDKSGLPNDRFSAERPEGSISTLTIQRTEQRDSAMYRCASSLGGLGTDTQYFGPGTRLTVL.

As DNA, the CDR3 is TGCGCCAGCAGCAATCAGGTAGCGGGAGGAATCGGCACAGATACGCAGTATTTT. This encodes CASSNQVAGGIGTDTQYF. The chain uses TRBV4-3 and TRBJ2-3; 10 positions agree with TRBD2. The trim removed 5 bases at V and 1 base at J, leaving 12 bases unmatched. CDR3 length equals 18 residues. Germline V gene data show CDR1 as LGHNA and CDR2 as YSLEER.

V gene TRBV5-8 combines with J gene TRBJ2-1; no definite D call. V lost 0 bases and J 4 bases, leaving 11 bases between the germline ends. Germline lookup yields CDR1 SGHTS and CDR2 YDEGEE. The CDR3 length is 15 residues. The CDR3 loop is CASSLGLLVYNEQFF. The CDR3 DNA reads TGTGCCAGCAGCTTGGGCCTACTGGTTTACAATGAGCAGTTCTTC.

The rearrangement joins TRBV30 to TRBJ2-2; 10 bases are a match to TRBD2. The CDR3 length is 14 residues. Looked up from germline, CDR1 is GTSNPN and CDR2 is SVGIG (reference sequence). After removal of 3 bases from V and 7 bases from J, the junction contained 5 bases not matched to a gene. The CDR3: CAWRQRGGFGELFF. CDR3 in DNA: TGTGCCTGGAGGCAGCGGGGGGGCTTCGGGGAGCTGTTTTTT.

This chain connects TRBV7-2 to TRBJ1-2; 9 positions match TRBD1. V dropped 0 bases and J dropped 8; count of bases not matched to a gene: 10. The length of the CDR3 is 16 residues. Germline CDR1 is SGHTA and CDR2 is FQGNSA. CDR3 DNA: TGTGCCAGCAGCTTAGCAGTGGACAGGGGATTGTACGGCTACACCTTC. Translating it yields CASSLAVDRGLYGYTF.

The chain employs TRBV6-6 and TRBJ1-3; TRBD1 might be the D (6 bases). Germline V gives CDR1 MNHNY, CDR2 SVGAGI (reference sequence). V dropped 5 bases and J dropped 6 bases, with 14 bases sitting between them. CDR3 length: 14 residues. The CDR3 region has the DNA TGTGCCAGCAGTCTCCGCCGGGGGGCAAACACCATATATTTT. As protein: CASSLRRGANTIYF.

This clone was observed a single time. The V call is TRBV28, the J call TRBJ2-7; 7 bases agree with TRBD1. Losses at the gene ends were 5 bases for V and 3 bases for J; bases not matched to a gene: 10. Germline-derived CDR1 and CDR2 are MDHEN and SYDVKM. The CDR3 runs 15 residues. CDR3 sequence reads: CASSPPGTAVYEQYF. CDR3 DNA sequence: TGTGCCAGCAGTCCTCCCGGGACAGCGGTCTACGAGCAGTACTTC.